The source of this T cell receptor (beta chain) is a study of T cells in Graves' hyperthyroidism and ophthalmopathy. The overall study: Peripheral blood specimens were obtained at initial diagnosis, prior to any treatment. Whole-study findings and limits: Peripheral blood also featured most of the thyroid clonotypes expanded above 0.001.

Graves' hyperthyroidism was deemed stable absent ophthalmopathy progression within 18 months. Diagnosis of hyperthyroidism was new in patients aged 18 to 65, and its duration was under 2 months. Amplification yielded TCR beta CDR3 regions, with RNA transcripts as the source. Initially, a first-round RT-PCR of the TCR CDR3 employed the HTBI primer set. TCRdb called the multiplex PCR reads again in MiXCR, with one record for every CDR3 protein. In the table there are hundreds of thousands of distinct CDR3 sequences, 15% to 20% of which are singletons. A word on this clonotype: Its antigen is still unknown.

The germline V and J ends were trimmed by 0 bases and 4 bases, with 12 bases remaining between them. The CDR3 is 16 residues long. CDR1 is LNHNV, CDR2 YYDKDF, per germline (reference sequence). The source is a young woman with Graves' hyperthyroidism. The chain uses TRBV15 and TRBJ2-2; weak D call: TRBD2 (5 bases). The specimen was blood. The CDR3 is CATSRDYPSLTGELFF. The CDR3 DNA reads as TGTGCCACCAGCAGAGATTACCCTAGCCTCACCGGGGAGCTGTTTTTT.